The TCR beta chain under discussion was sequenced for a study of T cell responses to AZD1222 COVID-19 vaccine. The protocol was immunoSEQ multiplex PCR, while the TCRdb copy is restricted to in-frame clones and leaves out a portion. The sample holds about 140,000 clones; more than 75% are singletons and the top ten take more than 3%. The source is an adult who received the AZD1222 COVID-19 vaccine. The material was peripheral blood, obtained 28 days after the second AZD1222 dose.

In DNA form, the CDR3 reads TGTGCCAGCAGCTTGACGGGGTCAGGACGAACAGATACGCAGTATTTT. It is translated as CASSLTGSGRTDTQYF. The chain carries TRBV5-4 and TRBJ2-3; the D gene is possibly TRBD2 (5 bases). Germline assignment: CDR1 SGHNT and CDR2 YYREEE (reference sequence). Trimming removed 1 base at V and 3 bases at J, with 15 bases between. The CDR3 loop spans 16 amino acids.